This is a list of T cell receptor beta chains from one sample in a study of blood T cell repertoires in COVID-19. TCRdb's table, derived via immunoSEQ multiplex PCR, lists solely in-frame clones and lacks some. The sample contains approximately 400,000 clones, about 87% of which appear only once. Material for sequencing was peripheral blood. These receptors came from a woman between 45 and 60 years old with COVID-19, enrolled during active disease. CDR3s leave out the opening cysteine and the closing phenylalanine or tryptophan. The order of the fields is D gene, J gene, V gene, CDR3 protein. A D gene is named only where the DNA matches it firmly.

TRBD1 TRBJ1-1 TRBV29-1 SASTGGAAEAF
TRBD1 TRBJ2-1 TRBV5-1 ASSLGQMVNEQF
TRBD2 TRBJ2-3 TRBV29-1 SAGSGGSGGDTQY
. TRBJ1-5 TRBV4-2 ASSQGRQLNQPQH
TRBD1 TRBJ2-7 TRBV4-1 ASSHGQGGEQY
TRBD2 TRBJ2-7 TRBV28 ASKLPRGLAGGHEQY
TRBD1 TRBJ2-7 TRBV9 ASSPWDSSNEQY
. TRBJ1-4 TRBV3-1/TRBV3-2 ASSQFPPLPGTNEKLF
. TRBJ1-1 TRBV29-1 SAAWQGLNTEAF
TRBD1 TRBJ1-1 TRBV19 ASSIGAGGTEAF
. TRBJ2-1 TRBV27 ASSSTPGYNEQF
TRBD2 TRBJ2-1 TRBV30 AWARGQRGGWDEQF
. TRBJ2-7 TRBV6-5 ASSYSPRLYEQY
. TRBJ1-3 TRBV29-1 SGGQLGNTIY
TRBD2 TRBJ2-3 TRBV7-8 ASSIRPSGGADTQY
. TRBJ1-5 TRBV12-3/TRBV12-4 ASRRSNQPQH
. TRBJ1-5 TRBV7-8 ASSQAGGGQPQH
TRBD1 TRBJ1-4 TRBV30 AWRQGEVEKLF
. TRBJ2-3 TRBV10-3 AISEPTDMRRDTQY
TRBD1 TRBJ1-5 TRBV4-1 ASSQVGGTVNQPQH
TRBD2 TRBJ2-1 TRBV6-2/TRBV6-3 ASSPFLAGGDNEQF
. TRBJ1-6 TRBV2 ASSVLAAHLGGTYNSPLH
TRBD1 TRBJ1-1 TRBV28 ASSFLLVQGGGNTEAF
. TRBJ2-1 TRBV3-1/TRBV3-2 ASSPPGGGRDNEQF
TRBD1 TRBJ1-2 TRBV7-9 ASSSGTVSGYT
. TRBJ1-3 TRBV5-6 ASSPGGVNTIY
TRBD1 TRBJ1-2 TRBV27 ASSPRGDRDGYT
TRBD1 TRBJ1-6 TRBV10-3 AISPGQENSPLH
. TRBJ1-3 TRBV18 ASSPSDTGNTIY
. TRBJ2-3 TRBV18 ASSSGVNTDTQY
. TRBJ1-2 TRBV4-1 ASSQLVVHGYT
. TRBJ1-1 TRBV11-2 ASSPPRVDTEAF
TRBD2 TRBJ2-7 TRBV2 ASSLSGAYSYEQY
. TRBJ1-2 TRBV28 ASRGRTVLGYT
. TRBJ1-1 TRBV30 AWSVGGEAF
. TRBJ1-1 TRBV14 ASSQHGLGTEAF
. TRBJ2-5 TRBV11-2 ASSLFVGAQETQY
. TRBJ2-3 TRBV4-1 ASSQAGRPDTQY
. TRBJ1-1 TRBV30 ACDKNTEAF
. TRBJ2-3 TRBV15 AASRGGTDPPGTQY
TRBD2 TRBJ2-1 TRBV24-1 ATSVAGGPYNEQF
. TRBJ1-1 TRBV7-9 ASSQDSSEAF